Listed below are T cell receptor beta chains from one sample, sequenced in a study of T-cell memory formation after mild COVID-19. TCRdb re-derived calls from the 5' RACE reads in MiXCR, one entry per CDR3 protein. This table has roughly 500,000 distinct CDR3 sequences, around 21% appearing once. The sequencing sample was made of PBMCs or a T cell subset sorted from them (not recorded which). The receptors originated from an adult woman who had mild COVID-19 (a few samples of this study predate the infection). Cell type and time point are not known. Both conserved end residues are trimmed from each CDR3. Fields, in order: CDR3 protein, clone size, CDR3 length, D gene, V gene. The D gene is left open where the match is weak. Some rows mark clone size as missing; the rest say once, few, many or name a class of expanded clone.

cdr3_aa: ASSYSGTSGSHEQY
clone_size: few
cdr3_length: 14
d_call: TRBD2
v_call: TRBV7-2

cdr3_aa: ASSSGPANYGYT
clone_size: .
cdr3_length: 12
d_call: .
v_call: TRBV11-2

cdr3_aa: SVYGTSGGNEQF
clone_size: few
cdr3_length: 12
d_call: TRBD2
v_call: TRBV29-1

cdr3_aa: ASSWGTPNTEAF
clone_size: .
cdr3_length: 12
d_call: .
v_call: TRBV5-1

cdr3_aa: SVRTSAAYEQY
clone_size: many
cdr3_length: 11
d_call: TRBD2
v_call: TRBV29-1

cdr3_aa: ASSNRGGQPQH
clone_size: many
cdr3_length: 11
d_call: TRBD1
v_call: TRBV12-3/TRBV12-4

cdr3_aa: ASSQGGGQGYEQY
clone_size: .
cdr3_length: 13
d_call: TRBD1
v_call: TRBV4-2

cdr3_aa: ASRLGGRGTGELF
clone_size: .
cdr3_length: 13
d_call: TRBD1
v_call: TRBV4-1

cdr3_aa: ASSLGSGHSNEKLF
clone_size: .
cdr3_length: 14
d_call: .
v_call: TRBV5-5

cdr3_aa: ASSPDRTSSYEQY
clone_size: few
cdr3_length: 13
d_call: .
v_call: TRBV7-8

cdr3_aa: ASSLGQGAYSPLH
clone_size: .
cdr3_length: 13
d_call: TRBD1
v_call: TRBV12-3/TRBV12-4

cdr3_aa: ASSLWAGPYNEQF
clone_size: few
cdr3_length: 13
d_call: .
v_call: TRBV5-1

cdr3_aa: DSSRDGTPNYGYT
clone_size: .
cdr3_length: 13
d_call: .
v_call: TRBV5-1

cdr3_aa: ASSPGLAGGPLDEQF
clone_size: .
cdr3_length: 15
d_call: TRBD2
v_call: TRBV19

cdr3_aa: ASSRTPSNQPQH
clone_size: few
cdr3_length: 12
d_call: .
v_call: TRBV27

cdr3_aa: ASSVGTGMTYEQY
clone_size: .
cdr3_length: 13
d_call: .
v_call: TRBV9

cdr3_aa: SARASTHEQF
clone_size: .
cdr3_length: 10
d_call: .
v_call: TRBV20-1

cdr3_aa: ASTWGGSYEQY
clone_size: few
cdr3_length: 11
d_call: TRBD2
v_call: TRBV6-6

cdr3_aa: ASSQSTPGLSYEQY
clone_size: .
cdr3_length: 14
d_call: .
v_call: TRBV23-1

cdr3_aa: ASSLWDTVNPNYGYT
clone_size: .
cdr3_length: 15
d_call: .
v_call: TRBV3-1

cdr3_aa: ASSPSADPFGEQY
clone_size: .
cdr3_length: 13
d_call: .
v_call: TRBV18

cdr3_aa: ASSSGQGAYSPLH
clone_size: .
cdr3_length: 13
d_call: TRBD1
v_call: TRBV4-1

cdr3_aa: ASSPPSSGSGELF
clone_size: few
cdr3_length: 13
d_call: .
v_call: TRBV18

cdr3_aa: ASSFSGRAGYNEQF
clone_size: many
cdr3_length: 14
d_call: TRBD2
v_call: TRBV25-1

cdr3_aa: ASSTGLNTEAF
clone_size: few
cdr3_length: 11
d_call: .
v_call: TRBV12-3/TRBV12-4

cdr3_aa: ASSQTDREQPQH
clone_size: .
cdr3_length: 12
d_call: TRBD1
v_call: TRBV3-1

cdr3_aa: ASSSQGVVNTEAF
clone_size: few
cdr3_length: 13
d_call: .
v_call: TRBV11-2

cdr3_aa: ASSFGAGGSYNEQF
clone_size: .
cdr3_length: 14
d_call: TRBD2
v_call: TRBV5-1

cdr3_aa: ASSPPRDYNGQF
clone_size: .
cdr3_length: 12
d_call: .
v_call: TRBV4-1

cdr3_aa: ASSPGTGVTGELF
clone_size: many
cdr3_length: 13
d_call: .
v_call: TRBV7-6

cdr3_aa: ASSYSPGGGKDTQY
clone_size: few
cdr3_length: 14
d_call: TRBD2
v_call: TRBV6-5

cdr3_aa: ASSDLATSGYPYEQY
clone_size: .
cdr3_length: 15
d_call: TRBD2
v_call: TRBV2

cdr3_aa: ASSFRGYGYT
clone_size: many
cdr3_length: 10
d_call: .
v_call: TRBV12-3/TRBV12-4

cdr3_aa: ASSSGDGNTIY
clone_size: .
cdr3_length: 11
d_call: .
v_call: TRBV7-7

cdr3_aa: ASSRQSNYGYT
clone_size: .
cdr3_length: 11
d_call: .
v_call: TRBV5-1

cdr3_aa: ASSTILFGDRRYGYT
clone_size: .
cdr3_length: 15
d_call: TRBD1
v_call: TRBV2

cdr3_aa: AWNPDRRKYEQY
clone_size: few
cdr3_length: 12
d_call: TRBD1
v_call: TRBV30

cdr3_aa: ASSLASADRFYGYT
clone_size: .
cdr3_length: 14
d_call: .
v_call: TRBV5-1

cdr3_aa: ASTSQVRGGGGYT
clone_size: .
cdr3_length: 13
d_call: .
v_call: TRBV6-2/TRBV6-3

cdr3_aa: APGSGTCSYNEQF
clone_size: .
cdr3_length: 13
d_call: TRBD2
v_call: TRBV12-3/TRBV12-4

cdr3_aa: ASSLVVDNTEAF
clone_size: .
cdr3_length: 12
d_call: .
v_call: TRBV18

cdr3_aa: ASSLGLAGRSSYEQY
clone_size: few
cdr3_length: 15
d_call: TRBD2
v_call: TRBV27

cdr3_aa: AWSVTGESGNSPLH
clone_size: .
cdr3_length: 14
d_call: TRBD1
v_call: TRBV30

cdr3_aa: ASSLSRDTYYEQY
clone_size: few
cdr3_length: 13
d_call: .
v_call: TRBV5-5

cdr3_aa: SARGWTSGKGYEQY
clone_size: few
cdr3_length: 14
d_call: TRBD2
v_call: TRBV20-1

cdr3_aa: ASMAGGEWTGELF
clone_size: .
cdr3_length: 13
d_call: TRBD1
v_call: TRBV6-6

cdr3_aa: ASSLQSTSGYSGANVLT
clone_size: few
cdr3_length: 17
d_call: TRBD2
v_call: TRBV5-1

cdr3_aa: ASSLAGGFQFVDNEQF
clone_size: many
cdr3_length: 16
d_call: TRBD2
v_call: TRBV5-1

cdr3_aa: ASSPIRQGSYSNQPQH
clone_size: many
cdr3_length: 16
d_call: TRBD1
v_call: TRBV18

cdr3_aa: ATSSWEQY
clone_size: .
cdr3_length: 8
d_call: .
v_call: TRBV15

cdr3_aa: ASTPPKGLSTDTQY
clone_size: .
cdr3_length: 14
d_call: .
v_call: TRBV7-8

cdr3_aa: ASISSVRVANEKLF
clone_size: few
cdr3_length: 14
d_call: .
v_call: TRBV7-8

cdr3_aa: ASSLPGQDVYEQY
clone_size: few
cdr3_length: 13
d_call: TRBD1
v_call: TRBV14

cdr3_aa: ASSPGPGYGYT
clone_size: .
cdr3_length: 11
d_call: .
v_call: TRBV12-3/TRBV12-4